The following is a T cell receptor (beta chain) sequence with its context. The germline V gene encodes CDR1 SGHTA and CDR2 FQGTGA. Trimming stripped 5 bases from V and 5 bases from J, with 9 bases between. The CDR3 extends over 12 amino acids. Per the original data handling: Estimates of nucleated cell counts were drawn from the amplification of reference gene primers. Sequenced by immunoSEQ multiplex PCR; TCRdb stores in-frame clones only, minus some. V and J calls and clone size are as listed in that table; D and trimming were resolved from the DNA. The repertoire holds about 50,000 clones, with around 88% as singletons. This entry comes from a study of blood T cell repertoires in COVID-19. On the study more broadly: Researchers got acute and convalescent COVID-19 samples from the United States, Italy and Spain. Sources were T cells, B-cell-depleted T cells, or PBMCs; the material itself was cDNA or gDNA.

The chain carries TRBV7-3 and TRBJ2-5; D uncertain. Sequencing was done on a sample of peripheral blood. The clonotype comes from a woman of 80 years or more with acute or convalescent COVID-19. CDR3 region: CASSLNGETQYF. In DNA, the CDR3 is TGTGCCAGCAGCCTAAACGGGGAGACCCAGTACTTC.